These 30 T cell receptor beta chains were all obtained from the same sample, sequenced in a study of radiotherapy plus CTLA-4 blockade in lung cancer. The table came from immunoSEQ multiplex PCR; TCRdb's copy has only in-frame clones and leaves some out. The sample records over 60,000 clones, over 75% being singletons. The sample in question was peripheral blood, obtained from a patient treated with radiotherapy plus ipilimumab. The origin of the receptors is a human donor with non-small cell lung cancer that progressed on radiotherapy plus ipilimumab.

The V gene is TRBV2, the J gene TRBJ2-3; D is unclear. The ends were cut back, 4 bases at V and 6 bases at J, with 14 bases in the middle. Germline assignment: CDR1 SNHLY and CDR2 FYNNEI. The CDR3 is made up of 14 amino acids. The DNA for the CDR3 is TGTGCCAGCAGTGGGGTAGTGAGGTCGGATACGCAGTATTTT. Translating gives CASSGVVRSDTQYF. The full variable domain, rest sourced from reference TRBV2 and TRBJ2-3, is EPEVTQTPSHQVTQMGQEVILRCVPISNHLYFYWYRQILGQKVEFLVSFYNNEISEKSEIFDDQFSVERPDGSNFTLKIRSTKLEDSAMYFCASSGVVRSDTQYFGPGTRLTVL.

In the case of this clone: Other DNA sequences from this sample encode an identical CDR3 as well. The chain uses TRBV14 and TRBJ2-2, with 7 bases that match TRBD2. V lost 0 bases, J lost 5 bases, and 6 bases stayed unmatched. CDR1 and CDR2 (germline): SGHDN, FVKESK. The CDR3 runs 16 residues. CDR3 coding DNA: TGTGCCAGCAGCCAAGAGTGGGCGGGAGTGACCGGGGAGCTGTTTTTT. Amino acid sequence: CASSQEWAGVTGELFF. The complete variable domain, with remaining parts taken from reference TRBV14 and TRBJ2-2, reads EAGVTQFPSHSVIEKGQTVTLRCDPISGHDNLYWYRRVMGKEIKFLLHFVKESKQDESGMPNNRFLAERTGGTYSTLKVQPAELEDSGVYFCASSQEWAGVTGELFFGEGSRLTVL.

The chain uses TRBV9 and TRBJ2-1; maybe TRBD2 (5 bases). Looked up from germline, CDR1 is SGDLS and CDR2 is YYNGEE. The V gene lost 0 bases and the J gene lost 0 bases, with 13 bases spanning the gap. The CDR3 has 17 residues. The CDR3 coding sequence is TGTGCCAGCAGCGTAGCTAGCCCCTGGAGCTCCTACAATGAGCAGTTCTTC. As protein: CASSVASPWSSYNEQFF.

CDR3: CASSPRGLAPADEQYF. CDR3 nucleotides: TGTGCCAGCAGCCCCCGCGGGCTAGCGCCGGCGGACGAGCAGTACTTC. The V and J genes are TRBV11-3 and TRBJ2-7, with D tentatively TRBD2 (6 bases). Trimming took 5 bases from V and 5 from J, leaving 22 bases between them. The CDR3 runs to 16 residues. Germline V gives CDR1 SGHNT, CDR2 YENEEA.

The rearrangement joins TRBV10-3 to TRBJ1-1, with D possibly matching TRBD1 (6 bases). V shed 10 bases and J shed 2 bases, with 17 bases lying between them. The CDR3 sequence is 14 residues long. In germline, CDR1 is ENHRY, CDR2 SYGVKD. The CDR3 sequence: CATLKTGANTEAFF. DNA of the CDR3: TGTGCCACCCTAAAGACAGGAGCCAACACTGAAGCTTTCTTT.

The chain recombines TRBV9 with TRBJ2-7; TRBD1 aligns across 9 bases. Trimming removed 0 bases from V and 2 bases from J; junction bases left unmatched: 6. The CDR3 is 16 amino acids. Germline V gene data show CDR1 as SGDLS and CDR2 as YYNGEE. The CDR3 reads CASSVGGTGITYEQYF. The CDR3 nucleotides read TGTGCCAGCAGCGTAGGTGGGACAGGGATAACCTACGAGCAGTACTTC. The whole variable domain, filled in from reference TRBV9 and TRBJ2-7, reads DSGVTQTPKHLITATGQRVTLRCSPRSGDLSVYWYQQSLDQGLQFLIQYYNGEERAKGNILERFSAQQFPDLHSELNLSSLELGDSALYFCASSVGGTGITYEQYFGPGTRLTVT.

The CDR3 bases are TGTGCCAGCTCACGTCAATTAACAGTAGGACAGAGTAAGAATCAGCCCCAGCATTTT. Protein product: CASSRQLTVGQSKNQPQHF. V is TRBV18 and J is TRBJ1-5, with a weak D call TRBD1 (6 bases). This CDR3 spans 19 amino acids. The germline CDR1 and CDR2 sequences are KGHSH and LQKENI. The ends were cut back, 4 bases at V and 4 bases at J, with 26 bases in the middle.

The chain combines TRBV25-1 with TRBJ1-2; D gene uncertain. This CDR3 comprises 15 residues. V gave up 1 base and J gave up 3 bases, with 12 bases separating them. The V gene's germline CDR1 is MGHDK and CDR2 SYGVNS. CDR3 amino acids: CASSESWEDYYGYTF. In DNA, the CDR3 is TGTGCCAGCAGTGAATCTTGGGAGGACTACTATGGCTACACCTTC.

The V and J genes are TRBV6-1 and TRBJ1-5; no reliable D call. Germline CDR1 is MNHNS and CDR2 is SASEGT. Deletions cut 2 bases from V and 9 bases from J, with 14 bases between. The CDR3 is 14 amino acids. CDR3 sequence: CASSEYAAQRPQHF. For the CDR3, the DNA is TGTGCCAGCAGTGAATACGCCGCTCAAAGGCCCCAGCATTTT.

J is TRBJ2-6 and V is TRBV11-2, with a weak D call TRBD1 (6 bases). Germline V lookup: CDR1 SGHAT, CDR2 FQNNGV. Trimming stripped 5 bases from V and 4 bases from J, with 12 bases between. The CDR3 totals 15 residues. The CDR3 DNA reads TGTGCCAGCAGCGAACAGGGTACCGGGGCCAACGTCCTGACTTTC. It translates to CASSEQGTGANVLTF.

The chain combines TRBV30 with TRBJ1-4, with a tentative D call TRBD1 (5 bases). The CDR3 consists of 13 residues. V lost 2 bases and J lost 5, with 9 bases in between. Germline V lookup: CDR1 GTSNPN, CDR2 SVGIG (reference sequence). CDR3 sequence (DNA): TGTGCCTGGAGTAGAGGGGCAAATGAAAAACTGTTTTTT. As protein: CAWSRGANEKLFF. Together with reference TRBV30 and TRBJ1-4, the CDR3 gives the full variable domain: SQTIHQWPATLVQPVGSPLSLECTVEGTSNPNLYWYRQAAGRGLQLLFYSVGIGQISSEVPQNLSASRPQDRQFILSSKKLLLSDSGFYLCAWSRGANEKLFFGSGTQLSVL.

This chain links TRBV6-1 with TRBJ2-7; perhaps TRBD1 as D (5 bases). The CDR3 length is 13 residues. CDR1 is MNHNS and CDR2 is SASEGT in the germline V gene. The V end lost 6 bases, the J end lost 0 bases, and 9 bases lay between the germline ends. The DNA for the CDR3 is TGTGCCAGCAGAAAAGACAGCTCCTACGAGCAGTACTTC. It specifies CASRKDSSYEQYF.

CDR3: CASSKMWEYHEQYV. CDR3 DNA sequence: TGTGCCAGCAGCAAAATGTGGGAGTATCACGAGCAGTACGTC. The chain uses TRBV21-1 and TRBJ2-7; the tabulated D call, TRBD2, remains unverified against the DNA. TRBV21-1 is tagged as a pseudogene. The CDR3 contains 14 residues.

The rearrangement joins TRBV9 to TRBJ1-1, with D possibly matching TRBD1 (5 bases). With 4 bases removed from V and 1 base from J, the gap between germline ends came to 11 bases. The CDR3 has 14 amino acids. The V gene's germline CDR1 is SGDLS and CDR2 YYNGEE. The CDR3 region is CASSLNTGNTEAFF. CDR3 in DNA: TGTGCCAGCAGCCTGAATACAGGGAACACTGAAGCTTTCTTT. The full variable domain, in which reference TRBV9 and TRBJ1-1 provide the parts outside the CDR3, is DSGVTQTPKHLITATGQRVTLRCSPRSGDLSVYWYQQSLDQGLQFLIQYYNGEERAKGNILERFSAQQFPDLHSELNLSSLELGDSALYFCASSLNTGNTEAFFGQGTRLTVV.

The V gene is TRBV19, the J gene TRBJ1-4; D is unclear. This CDR3 comprises 15 residues. Trimming stripped 1 base from V and 7 bases from J, with 13 bases between. Germline CDR1 LNHDA, CDR2 SQIVND (reference sequence). CDR3 in DNA: TGTGCCAGTAGTATAGCGAAAACTCCGGGTGAAAAACTGTTTTTT. Encoded protein: CASSIAKTPGEKLFF.

This clone has more than one count but fewer than ten. This chain connects TRBV28 to TRBJ1-2; 9 nucleotides agree with TRBD1. Germline lookup yields CDR1 MDHEN and CDR2 SYDVKM. The CDR3 sequence is 15 residues long. The V gene end was trimmed by 5 bases and the J gene end by 1 base; junction bases not matched to a gene: 5. CDR3 in DNA: TGTGCCAGCAGTATACGGACAGGGGATAACTATGGCTACACCTTC. Translating gives CASSIRTGDNYGYTF.

To note about this clone: Sequence at one end of the junction differs from germline and may be a read error. At the DNA level, this CDR3 is encoded by other sequences in the same sample as well. The rearrangement joins TRBV7-9 to TRBJ2-2; either TRBD1 or TRBD2 may supply D (5 bases each). Germline loops: CDR1 SEHNR, CDR2 FQNEAQ (reference sequence). CDR3 length equals 15 residues. This CDR3 reads CASSPVPDRTGELFF. CDR3 bases: TGTGCCAGCAGCCCCGTCCCTGACAGAACCGGGGAACTGTTTTTT.

The V call is TRBV10-1, the J call TRBJ2-3; D tentatively fits TRBD1 or TRBD2 (5 bases each). Deletions cut 2 bases from V and 8 bases from J, with 8 bases between. Germline V gene sequence: CDR1 WNHNN, CDR2 SYGVQD (reference sequence). This CDR3 comprises 12 residues. Here the CDR3 reads CASSEEGLTQYF. For the CDR3, the DNA is TGCGCCAGCAGTGAGGAGGGGCTTACGCAGTATTTT.

This clone was seen a single time. V and J are TRBV5-6 and TRBJ2-5; TRBD1 matches at 9 bases. The J call may be in error: the DNA end matches TRBJ2-7 better. This CDR3 region has 13 residues. Germline CDR1 and CDR2: SGHDT and YYEEEE. The CDR3 loop is CASSPTGGHEQYF. The CDR3 DNA is TGTGCCAGCAGCCCAACAGGGGGCCACGAGCAGTACTTC.

The chain recombines TRBV11-2 with TRBJ2-5; D ambiguous. V was shortened by 4 bases and J by 1 base, with 16 bases between the two germline ends. Germline V gene sequence: CDR1 SGHAT, CDR2 FQNNGV. CDR3 length equals 16 residues. The CDR3 here is CASSYTPFLGQETQYF. The CDR3 DNA reads as TGTGCCAGCAGCTATACCCCATTTTTGGGCCAAGAGACCCAGTACTTC.

The rearrangement joins TRBV6-5 to TRBJ1-1; D is undetermined. The length of the CDR3 is 16 residues. Trimming left V 0 bases short and J 2 bases short, with 13 bases between. The germline CDR1 and CDR2 sequences are MNHEY and SVGAGI. The CDR3: CASSYSSWLANTEAFF. The CDR3 DNA reads as TGTGCCAGCAGTTACTCGAGTTGGCTGGCAAACACTGAAGCTTTCTTT.

Written as DNA, the CDR3 is TGTGCCAGCAGCTCCGAGACTAGCTCCCCGAGAAGGGCTGGGGCCAACGTCCTGACTTTC. Translating gives CASSSETSSPRRAGANVLTF. This rearrangement joins TRBV7-3 to TRBJ2-6; TRBD2 matches 7 bases. CDR1 is SGHTA and CDR2 is FQGTGA in the germline V gene. The CDR3 has 20 amino acids. V gave up 4 bases and J gave up 2 bases; unmatched junction bases: 17.

The V call is TRBV2, the J call TRBJ1-1; 8 nucleotides align to TRBD1. V trimming: 4 bases; J trimming: 7 bases; junction bases outside the gene matches: 5. This CDR3 has 13 residues. Germline V gives CDR1 SNHLY, CDR2 FYNNEI. CDR3 nucleotides: TGTGCCAGCAGTGCAGACAGGGGAGGTGAAGCTTTCTTT. This gives the protein CASSADRGGEAFF. The full variable domain, in which reference TRBV2 and TRBJ1-1 provide the parts outside the CDR3, is EPEVTQTPSHQVTQMGQEVILRCVPISNHLYFYWYRQILGQKVEFLVSFYNNEISEKSEIFDDQFSVERPDGSNFTLKIRSTKLEDSAMYFCASSADRGGEAFFGQGTRLTVV.

The genes are TRBV5-6 and TRBJ2-7; D might be TRBD1 or TRBD2, each matching 6 bases. The germline V and J ends were trimmed by 7 bases and 4 bases, with 18 bases remaining between them. The germline gives CDR1 SGHDT, CDR2 YYEEEE. CDR3 length: 14 residues. The CDR3: CASSRGPTGYEQYF. In DNA, the CDR3 is TGTGCCAGCTCTCGGGGGCCTACGGGTTACGAGCAGTACTTC.

The chain joins TRBV28 to TRBJ1-5, with 9 bases fitting TRBD1. Germline V gene data show CDR1 as MDHEN and CDR2 as SYDVKM. Trimming removed 7 bases from V and 6 bases from J; junction bases left unmatched: 16. CDR3 length equals 17 residues. CDR3 nucleotide sequence: TGTGCCAGCAACTCCCCCTCCGCACAGGGGGCTATTCAGCCCCAGCATTTT. Its protein product is CASNSPSAQGAIQPQHF.

V gene TRBV28 combines with J gene TRBJ1-1; 8 nucleotides agree with TRBD1. Trimming at V came to 4 bases and at J to 0 bases, leaving 4 bases not matched to a gene. The CDR3 covers 15 residues. CDR1 and CDR2 from the germline V gene are MDHEN and SYDVKM. CDR3 nucleotide sequence: TGTGCCAGCAGTTCGAGACAGGGGCTGAACACTGAAGCTTTCTTT. It codes for CASSSRQGLNTEAFF. Together with reference TRBV28 and TRBJ1-1, the CDR3 gives the full variable domain: DVKVTQSSRYLVKRTGEKVFLECVQDMDHENMFWYRQDPGLGLRLIYFSYDVKMKEKGDIPEGYSVSREKKERFSLILESASTNQTSMYLCASSSRQGLNTEAFFGQGTRLTVV.

The chain employs TRBV28 and TRBJ2-1; D gene ambiguous. This CDR3 comprises 13 residues. Trimming stripped 5 bases from V and 6 bases from J, with 11 bases between. The germline V gene has CDR1 MDHEN and CDR2 SYDVKM. CDR3 loop: CASSVRNANEQFF. CDR3 sequence (DNA): TGTGCCAGCAGTGTCCGGAATGCCAATGAGCAGTTCTTC. The complete variable domain, with remaining parts taken from reference TRBV28 and TRBJ2-1, reads DVKVTQSSRYLVKRTGEKVFLECVQDMDHENMFWYRQDPGLGLRLIYFSYDVKMKEKGDIPEGYSVSREKKERFSLILESASTNQTSMYLCASSVRNANEQFFGPGTRLTVL.

This clone occurred a few times. The chain links TRBV13 to TRBJ1-5; D not resolved. This CDR3 spans 13 amino acids. The V gene's germline CDR1 is PRHDT and CDR2 FYEKMQ (reference sequence). Trimming cost V 1 base and J 4 bases, with 5 bases left between them. CDR3: CASSLDPNQPQHF. The CDR3, as DNA: TGTGCCAGCAGCTTAGACCCTAATCAGCCCCAGCATTTT.

The J gene is TRBJ1-1, the V gene TRBV5-1; D gene uncertain. Germline lookup yields CDR1 SGHRS and CDR2 YFSETQ. The CDR3 is 15 amino acids. Between the trimmed V and J ends, which lost 0 bases and 1 base, there was a span of 10 bases. The CDR3 is CASSLDGRPNTEAFF. CDR3 nucleotides: TGCGCCAGCAGCTTGGACGGCAGGCCGAACACTGAAGCTTTCTTT.

This clone was seen only a few times. The chain couples TRBV6-1 to TRBJ2-5; D is ambiguous. V dropped 4 bases and J dropped 2 bases, with 14 bases sitting between them. Germline CDR1 is MNHNS and CDR2 is SASEGT. The CDR3 has 15 residues. DNA of the CDR3: TGTGCCAGCAGTGGCGGTGGGCGATTACAAGAGACCCAGTACTTC. Translating it yields CASSGGGRLQETQYF.